A selection of T cell receptor beta chains follows, all from one sample in a study of regulatory T cells in long-lasting Graves disease. Each CDR3 protein is one row after TCRdb ran MiXCR on the multiplex PCR reads. The sample carries 350,000 to 450,000 distinct CDR3 sequences, about 21% recorded once. This specimen was peripheral blood mononuclear cells (PBMCs), taken when the disease was refractory, from a patient treated with antithyroid drugs. Source of these receptors: a female donor with Graves disease. Both conserved end residues are part of each CDR3. The D gene is left open where the match is weak. Clone size is not always given. Where it is, it says once, few, many or a class for expanded clones.

J | size | D | V | CDR3 | DNA
TRBJ2-7 | NA | TRBD1 | TRBV5-4 | CASSLGQGAGYEQYF | TGTGCCAGCAGCCTGGGACAGGGAGCGGGATACGAGCAGTACTTC
TRBJ2-7 | many | NA | TRBV6-1 | CASSADSYEQYF | TGTGCCAGCAGCGCAGACAGTTACGAGCAGTACTTC
TRBJ1-3 | NA | NA | TRBV12-3/TRBV12-4 | CASSFDIWFGNTIYF | TGTGCCAGCAGTTTTGACATATGGTTTGGAAACACCATATATTTT
TRBJ2-5 | many | NA | TRBV20-1 | CSARGEKETQYF | TGCAGTGCTAGGGGTGAAAAAGAGACCCAGTACTTC
TRBJ2-7 | many | NA | TRBV5-1 | CASSLGPNAYEQYF | TGCGCCAGCAGCTTGGGCCCGAACGCCTACGAGCAGTACTTC
TRBJ1-4 | many | NA | TRBV28 | CASSLSTGFQEKLFF | TGTGCCAGCAGTTTGTCAACAGGGTTCCAGGAAAAACTGTTTTTT
TRBJ1-1 | many | NA | TRBV28 | CASSFSTGEAFF | TGTGCCAGCAGTTTCTCCACCGGTGAAGCTTTCTTT
TRBJ2-1 | NA | TRBD2 | TRBV27 | CASSLFGGRIYNEQFF | TGTGCCAGCAGTTTATTCGGCGGGAGGATCTACAATGAGCAGTTCTTC
TRBJ1-5 | few | NA | TRBV28 | CASSPSLRGGQPQHF | TGTGCCAGCAGTCCCTCCTTGAGGGGGGGACAGCCCCAGCATTTT
TRBJ2-7 | many | TRBD1 | TRBV12-3/TRBV12-4 | CASSFGTGKGEQYF | TGTGCCAGCAGTTTCGGGACAGGGAAAGGCGAGCAGTACTTC
TRBJ2-7 | NA | NA | TRBV6-5 | CASSYSRDGVQQYF | TGTGCCAGCAGTTACTCTAGGGACGGAGTGCAGCAGTACTTC
TRBJ2-3 | many | NA | TRBV28 | CASSPGLGGISTDTQYF | TGTGCCAGCAGTCCGGGGTTGGGCGGAATTAGCACAGATACGCAGTATTTT
TRBJ1-2 | many | NA | TRBV3-1 | CASSHGGYTF | TGTGCCAGCAGCCACGGAGGCTACACCTTC
TRBJ1-1 | few | TRBD1 | TRBV29-1 | CSVFTAGTGKTEAFF | TGCAGCGTTTTCACAGCGGGGACAGGGAAGACTGAAGCTTTCTTT
TRBJ2-5 | many | NA | TRBV27 | CASSQLVGETQYF | TGTGCCAGCAGTCAACTAGTCGGAGAGACCCAGTACTTC
TRBJ2-2 | NA | TRBD2 | TRBV11-2 | CASSPEVGGRTGELFF | TGTGCCAGCAGCCCGGAGGTCGGGGGGAGGACCGGGGAGCTGTTTTTT
TRBJ1-2 | many | NA | TRBV15 | CATSRDGESNYGYTF | TGTGCCACCAGCAGAGATGGGGAATCTAACTATGGCTACACCTTC
TRBJ2-3 | NA | TRBD2 | TRBV27 | CASSLSPREASYTQYF | TGTGCCAGCAGTTTATCCCCCCGGGAGGCCTCTTATACGCAGTATTTT
TRBJ2-7 | many | TRBD2 | TRBV27 | CASSLRPSGSNEQYF | TGTGCCAGCAGTTTACGCCCTAGCGGGAGTAACGAGCAGTACTTC
TRBJ2-7 | NA | NA | TRBV7-3 | CASSPWGGYEQYF | TGTGCCAGCAGCCCATGGGGTGGCTACGAGCAGTACTTC
TRBJ1-5 | many | NA | TRBV6-2/TRBV6-3 | CASSYSGSNQPQHF | TGTGCCAGCAGTTATTCAGGTAGCAATCAGCCCCAGCATTTT